One sample yielded the 23 T cell receptor beta chains listed below, sequenced in a study of blood T cell repertoires in COVID-19. TCRdb keeps only in-frame clones here, not all; method: immunoSEQ multiplex PCR. The sample consists of around 200,000 clones, 85% of them appearing once. Material: peripheral blood. These TCRs come from a woman aged 80 or older with acute or convalescent COVID-19.

The chain combines TRBV13 with TRBJ1-2, with no clear D. The germline gives CDR1 PRHDT, CDR2 FYEKMQ (reference sequence). This CDR3 region has 13 residues. Trimming removed 5 bases at V and 7 bases at J, with 14 bases between. CDR3 bases: TGTGCCAGCAGCAGGGAAGCGGGTGCTGGCTACACCTTC. This encodes CASSREAGAGYTF.

This clone has a handful of counts. The rearrangement uses TRBV5-4 and TRBJ2-7; TRBD2 agrees at 10 bases. Per the germline V gene, CDR1 is SGHNT and CDR2 is YYREEE (reference sequence). V was pared by 4 bases and J by 5 bases, with 9 bases of the junction left unmatched. This CDR3 has 15 residues. CDR3 coding DNA: TGTGCCAGCAGCCCAAGGCCCGGGACTAGCGACGAGCAGTACTTC. Translated: CASSPRPGTSDEQYF.

DNA of the CDR3: TGTGCCACCAGGGACAGGGGGGACACCGGGGAGCTGTTTTTT. This codes for CATRDRGDTGELFF. The chain employs TRBV24-1 and TRBJ2-2, with 10 nucleotides matching TRBD1. Germline lookup yields CDR1 KGHDR and CDR2 SFDVKD. This CDR3 has 14 residues. J gave up 3 bases and V 7 bases, and 1 base lay outside the gene matches.

The J gene is TRBJ1-5, the V gene TRBV27; D uncertain. Deletions cut 6 bases from V and 2 bases from J, with 8 bases between. The V gene's germline CDR1 is MNHEY and CDR2 SMNVEV (reference sequence). CDR3 size: 13 residues. The CDR3 nucleotides are TGTGCCAGCAGCCTATTCCGCAATCAGCCCCAGCATTTT. It codes for CASSLFRNQPQHF.

Comment on this clone: The sample carries other DNA sequences with the same CDR3. V usage is TRBV7-9 and J usage is TRBJ1-1, with 7 bases matching TRBD1. CDR3 length equals 14 residues. V trimming: 4 bases; J trimming: 2 bases; junction bases outside the gene matches: 4. In germline, CDR1 is SEHNR, CDR2 FQNEAQ (reference sequence). Written as DNA, the CDR3 is TGTGCCAGCAGCTCAGCAGGGGGTAACACTGAAGCTTTCTTT. This encodes CASSSAGGNTEAFF.

The rearrangement links TRBV28 to TRBJ1-4, with D unclear. Trimming removed 2 bases at V and 8 bases at J, with 9 bases between. This CDR3 is built from 13 residues. Looked up from germline, CDR1 is MDHEN and CDR2 is SYDVKM. CDR3 DNA sequence: TGTGCCAGCAGTTTAAGAGCCTTCGAAAAACTGTTTTTT. This sequence encodes CASSLRAFEKLFF.

The chain carries TRBV6-1 and TRBJ2-4; maybe TRBD2 (6 bases). The CDR3 sequence is 14 residues long. V was shortened by 2 bases and J by 7 bases, with 12 bases between the two germline ends. CDR1 and CDR2 from the germline V gene are MNHNS and SASEGT. DNA of the CDR3: TGTGCCAGCAGTGAATACGCGGAGGGGAACATTCAGTACTTC. Its protein is CASSEYAEGNIQYF.

The genes are TRBV5-1 and TRBJ2-3; 9 bases align to TRBD1. The CDR3 sequence is 14 residues long. The junction had 3 bases not matched to a gene; V was cut back by 2 bases and J by 5 bases. Germline assignment: CDR1 SGHRS and CDR2 YFSETQ. The CDR3 loop is CASSFGQGRDTQYF. The DNA for the CDR3 is TGCGCCAGCAGCTTCGGACAGGGGCGAGATACGCAGTATTTT. The full variable domain, with the rest looked up from reference TRBV5-1 and TRBJ2-3, is KAGVTQTPRYLIKTRGQQVTLSCSPISGHRSVSWYQQTPGQGLQFLFEYFSETQRNKGNFPGRFSGRQFSNSRSEMNVSTLELGDSALYLCASSFGQGRDTQYFGPGTRLTVL.

The chain uses TRBV15 and TRBJ2-7; possibly TRBD1 for D (6 bases). The CDR3 is made up of 13 amino acids. V lost 8 bases and J 3 bases, leaving 14 bases between the germline ends. From germline, CDR1 is LNHNV and CDR2 YYDKDF (reference sequence). CDR3 nucleotides: TGTGCCACCCGAGACCAGGGGTTCTACGAGCAGTACTTC. Protein product: CATRDQGFYEQYF.

The chain is built from TRBV7-3 and TRBJ2-1; TRBD2 aligns across 11 bases. Germline V gene lookup returns CDR1 SGHTA and CDR2 FQGTGA. This CDR3 spans 16 amino acids. V lost 4 bases to trimming and J lost 9 bases; unmatched junction nucleotides: 11. CDR3 loop: CASSSDSGRAWSEQFF. The CDR3 DNA reads TGTGCCAGCAGCTCCGATAGCGGGAGGGCCTGGAGTGAGCAGTTCTTC.

V and J are TRBV11-2 and TRBJ2-5; 12 bases map to TRBD2. This CDR3 is built from 16 residues. V trimming: 3 bases; J trimming: 2 bases; junction bases outside the gene matches: 4. CDR1 is SGHAT, CDR2 FQNNGV, per germline. The CDR3 loop reads CASSFRTSGTQETQYF. The CDR3 coding sequence is TGTGCCAGCAGCTTCAGGACTAGCGGGACACAAGAGACCCAGTACTTC.

Notes on this clone: The same CDR3 can be traced to other DNA sequences in this sample. The V gene is TRBV3-1 (or the pseudogene TRBV3-2), the J gene TRBJ2-1; TRBD2 matches at 8 bases. The CDR3 runs to 15 residues. Germline CDR1 reads LGHDT; CDR2 reads YNNKEL (reference sequence). The V and J ends lost 4 bases and 4 bases, in that order; junction bases with no gene match: 6. The DNA for the CDR3 is TGTGCCAGCAGCCCCACACTAGCGGAATACAATGAGCAGTTCTTC. Protein product: CASSPTLAEYNEQFF.

The chain combines TRBV14 with TRBJ1-6; D unclear. This CDR3 is 19 amino acids long. The germline V gene has CDR1 SGHDN and CDR2 FVKESK. Trimming cost V 4 bases and J 0 bases, with 19 bases left between them. This CDR3 is CASSPRRNFQSSYNSPLHF. The CDR3 DNA is TGTGCCAGCAGCCCTAGAAGGAATTTTCAGAGCTCCTATAATTCACCCCTCCACTTT.

The rearrangement links TRBV30 to TRBJ1-2; the match to TRBD1 covers 9 bases. The CDR3 extends over 15 amino acids. From germline, CDR1 is GTSNPN and CDR2 SVGIG (reference sequence). The V gene end was trimmed by 3 bases and the J gene end by 1 base; junction bases not matched to a gene: 6. This CDR3 is CAWSPGTGLNYGYTF. Here the CDR3 DNA reads TGTGCCTGGAGCCCAGGGACAGGGCTTAACTATGGCTACACCTTC.

The chain carries TRBV4-2 and TRBJ1-4; TRBD1 might be the D (5 bases). Per germline, CDR1 LGHNA and CDR2 YNFKEQ. The germline V and J ends were trimmed by 1 base and 10 bases, with 16 bases remaining between them. The CDR3 length is 15 residues. The CDR3 DNA reads as TGTGCCAGCAGCCAAGCTTGGGCAGGGAAGGTAAAACTGTTTTTT. Its protein product is CASSQAWAGKVKLFF.

The gene calls are TRBV7-9 and TRBJ1-1; 7 positions match TRBD1. V was clipped by 4 bases and J by 6 bases; unmatched bases: 11. The CDR3 runs 15 residues. Looked up from germline, CDR1 is SEHNR and CDR2 is FQNEAQ (reference sequence). This chain's CDR3 is CASSSKGAAEPEAFF. Here the CDR3 DNA reads TGTGCCAGCAGCTCAAAGGGGGCGGCTGAACCTGAAGCTTTCTTT.

The chain combines TRBV6-6 with TRBJ2-1; D ambiguous. This CDR3 comprises 15 residues. CDR1 MNHNY and CDR2 SVGAGI come from the germline V gene (reference sequence). Trimming shortened V by 7 bases and J by 0 bases, and 13 bases separated the two germline ends. CDR3 nucleotides: TGTGCCAGCATCAACCACCTCAGCTCCTACAATGAGCAGTTCTTC. Amino acids: CASINHLSSYNEQFF.

V is TRBV6-5 and J is TRBJ2-1; a weak D match, TRBD1 (5 bases). Trimming pared 5 bases from V and 7 bases from J, leaving 18 bases between. The CDR3 runs to 15 residues. Germline CDR1 is MNHEY and CDR2 is SVGAGI. The CDR3 spells CASSTQVGPWNEQFF. For the CDR3, the DNA is TGTGCCAGCAGTACCCAGGTGGGGCCATGGAATGAGCAGTTCTTC.

The gene calls are TRBV5-1 and TRBJ2-3; D is perhaps TRBD2 (5 bases). V lost 0 bases and J lost 2, with 7 bases in between. CDR1 is SGHRS and CDR2 is YFSETQ in the germline V gene. The CDR3 covers 14 residues. The CDR3 nucleotides read TGCGCCAGCAGCTTGGGAGGGTACACAGATACGCAGTATTTT. Translated, it gives CASSLGGYTDTQYF.

This sequence joins TRBV20-1 and TRBJ2-4; D is perhaps TRBD2 (6 bases). CDR3 length equals 14 residues. Deletions cut 3 bases from V and 6 bases from J, with 15 bases between. CDR1 is DFQATT, CDR2 SNEGSKA, per germline (reference sequence). CDR3 DNA: TGCAGTGCTAGTCTTGGGGGGTGGGGAAACATTCAGTACTTC. Amino acids: CSASLGGWGNIQYF.

The chain employs TRBV6-6 and TRBJ1-2, with 8 nucleotides matching TRBD1. The CDR3 covers 15 residues. Per the germline V gene, CDR1 is MNHNY and CDR2 is SVGAGI (reference sequence). The V and J ends lost 6 bases and 8 bases, in that order; junction bases with no gene match: 14. This CDR3 reads CASRLSQGQAAGYTF. In DNA form, the CDR3 reads TGTGCCAGCAGACTAAGCCAGGGACAGGCGGCCGGCTACACCTTC.

V and J are TRBV9 and TRBJ2-3; the D is unclear. This CDR3 spans 12 amino acids. The germline V gene has CDR1 SGDLS and CDR2 YYNGEE. V lost 0 bases and J lost 6, with 5 bases in between. The CDR3, as DNA: TGTGCCAGCAGCGTAGCTACGGATACGCAGTATTTT. Translated: CASSVATDTQYF.

The chain recombines TRBV19 with TRBJ1-5; D is unresolved. The CDR3 extends over 15 amino acids. Deletions cut 5 bases from V and 2 bases from J, with 13 bases between. Germline CDR1 and CDR2: LNHDA and SQIVND (reference sequence). This chain's CDR3 is CASSVRTSGNQPQHF. In DNA, the CDR3 is TGTGCCAGTAGTGTTAGAACCTCCGGCAATCAGCCCCAGCATTTT.